This TCR beta chain stems from a study of cytotoxic CD8 clonotypes in ibrutinib-treated CLL. Study-wide results and limits: Clonality, elevated at ibrutinib response, dropped back toward baseline at progression.

Sequencing used immunoSEQ multiplex PCR; TCRdb keeps in-frame clones, though not all of them. This table holds about 160,000 clones, about four fifths found once. V gave up 4 bases and J gave up 5 bases, with 14 bases separating them. Germline CDR1 is GTSNPN and CDR2 is SVGIG (reference sequence). The CDR3 loop spans 14 amino acids. Notes on this clone: Antigen: not known.

The chain has TRBV30 and TRBJ1-4, with TRBD1 as a possible D gene (6 bases). This sample comprised PBMCs, obtained after 24 months of ibrutinib treatment. The receptor was derived from a human donor with chronic lymphocytic leukemia. CDR3 residues: CAWTNRAYNEKLFF. For the CDR3, the DNA is TGTGCCTGGACCAACAGGGCTTACAATGAAAAACTGTTTTTT.